This T cell receptor (beta chain) originates from a study of T cell responses to AZD1222 COVID-19 vaccine. General observations from the study: Nearly half of the spike-specific TCRs reportedly recognize variant regions that carry no mutations.

V lost 0 bases, J lost 2 bases, and 5 bases lay in between. Looked up from germline, CDR1 is KGHSH and CDR2 is LQKENI. CDR3 size: 13 residues. TCRdb's table, derived via immunoSEQ multiplex PCR, lists solely in-frame clones and lacks some. The data hold about 70,000 clones, with approximately 90% observed a single time. This clone was seen just once. Its antigen is unidentified. Additional DNA sequences in this sample encode the identical CDR3. The TCR sequence derives from an adult who received the MenACWY meningococcal vaccine as a control. Sequencing was performed on peripheral blood, taken 28 days after the second dose of the MenACWY control vaccine. This chain links TRBV18 with TRBJ2-7; the D gene is possibly TRBD2 (5 bases). CDR3 protein: CASSPPGAYEQYF. In DNA form, the CDR3 reads TGTGCCAGCTCACCACCGGGAGCCTACGAGCAGTACTTC.